This entry describes one TCR beta chain. What it recognizes is unknown. The data were obtained in a study of blood T cells in healthy people across ages. General observations from the study: CMV infection status of these donors was not known.

Germline CDR1 reads MNHEY; CDR2 reads SVGAGI. This CDR3 comprises 14 residues. Primers used in a second PCR of about 6 to 11 cycles were a sample-barcoded 5' primer and a J-beta primer mix. TCRdb analysed the 5' RACE reads with MiXCR anew, one entry per CDR3 protein. The repertoire holds around 800,000 distinct CDR3 sequences, 62% seen once, with roughly a quarter in the top ten. Sequences were obtained from blood. The chain carries TRBV6-5 and TRBJ2-5, with D perhaps TRBD1 (6 bases). The DNA end is a closer match to TRBJ2-7, so the J assignment may be wrong. The source of this sequence is a man under 40 in good health. This CDR3 is CASSDGQPIYEQYF. The CDR3, as DNA: TGTGCCAGCAGTGATGGACAGCCCATCTACGAGCAGTACTTC.